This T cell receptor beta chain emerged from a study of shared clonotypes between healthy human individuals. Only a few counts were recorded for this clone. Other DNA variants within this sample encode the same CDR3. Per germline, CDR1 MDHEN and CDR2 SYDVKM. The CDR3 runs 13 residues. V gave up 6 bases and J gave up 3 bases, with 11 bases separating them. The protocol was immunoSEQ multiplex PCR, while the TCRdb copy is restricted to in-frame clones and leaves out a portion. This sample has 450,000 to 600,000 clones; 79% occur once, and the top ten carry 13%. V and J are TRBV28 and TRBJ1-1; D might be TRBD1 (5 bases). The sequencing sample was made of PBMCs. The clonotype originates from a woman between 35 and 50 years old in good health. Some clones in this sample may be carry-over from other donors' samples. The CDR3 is CASRGTGDTEAFF. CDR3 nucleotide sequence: TGTGCCAGCAGGGGAACAGGTGACACTGAAGCTTTCTTT.